The next 27 T cell receptor beta chains were all read from a single sample in a study of PD-1 blockade in mismatch repair-deficient tumors. Generated by immunoSEQ multiplex PCR, the TCRdb table keeps only in-frame clones and is missing some. The sample records approximately 63,000 clones, around 89% being singletons. This material consisted of peripheral blood, taken 52 weeks after starting pembrolizumab. The receptors were gathered from an adult with mismatch repair-deficient cancer.

The J gene is TRBJ2-1, the V gene TRBV14; D may be TRBD2 (6 bases). Germline-derived CDR1 and CDR2 are SGHDN and FVKESK. CDR3 length: 15 residues. Trimming pared 1 base from V and 4 bases from J, leaving 11 bases between. CDR3 in amino acids: CASSQVATSYNEQFF. CDR3 bases: TGTGCCAGCAGCCAAGTCGCGACTAGTTACAATGAGCAGTTCTTC.

The chain recombines TRBV9 with TRBJ1-4; 8 bases map to TRBD1. CDR3 length equals 13 residues. Trimming cost V 3 bases and J 8 bases; bases outside gene matches: 3. Germline CDR1 reads SGDLS; CDR2 reads YYNGEE. The CDR3: CASSGTGREKLFF. CDR3 sequence (DNA): TGTGCCAGCAGCGGGACAGGGCGGGAAAAACTGTTTTTT.

The V call is TRBV28, the J call TRBJ1-1; 12 bases match TRBD1. The CDR3 covers 13 residues. Per germline, CDR1 MDHEN and CDR2 SYDVKM. Germline trimming cut 3 bases from V and 10 bases from J; bases unmatched to any gene: 3. In nucleotides, the CDR3 is TGTGCCAGCAGTTTTCGGGACAGGGGGCCAGCTTTCTTT. Amino acids: CASSFRDRGPAFF. Full variable domain (remainder filled in from reference TRBV28 and TRBJ1-1): DVKVTQSSRYLVKRTGEKVFLECVQDMDHENMFWYRQDPGLGLRLIYFSYDVKMKEKGDIPEGYSVSREKKERFSLILESASTNQTSMYLCASSFRDRGPAFFGQGTRLTVV.

The chain combines TRBV5-1 with TRBJ2-2; D not certain. Germline V gene sequence: CDR1 SGHRS, CDR2 YFSETQ. This CDR3 contains 15 residues. Trimming stripped 4 bases from V and 4 bases from J, with 14 bases between. The CDR3 region is CASSPRRDATGELFF. The CDR3 region has the DNA TGCGCCAGCAGCCCCCGCCGAGACGCCACCGGGGAGCTGTTTTTT.

V usage is TRBV10-3 and J usage is TRBJ2-5; 10 bases fit TRBD2. The V segment lost 3 bases and the J segment 3 bases; nucleotides outside the gene matches: 16. This CDR3 contains 19 residues. The V gene's germline CDR1 is ENHRY and CDR2 SYGVKD. CDR3 sequence reads: CAISESIRLAGAPEETQYF. The CDR3 nucleotides read TGTGCCATCAGTGAAAGTATAAGGCTAGCGGGAGCGCCGGAAGAGACCCAGTACTTC.

The table lists this clone with a count of one. The chain employs TRBV10-3 and TRBJ2-5, with D possibly TRBD2 on 5 matching bases. V was trimmed by 3 bases and J by 5 bases, leaving 19 bases between them. The CDR3 extends over 16 amino acids. CDR1 is ENHRY and CDR2 is SYGVKD in the germline V gene. CDR3 protein: CAISDPEGPVEETQYF. As DNA, the CDR3 is TGTGCCATCAGTGATCCCGAGGGTCCGGTAGAGGAGACCCAGTACTTC.

This clone was seen just once. This chain joins TRBV7-9 and TRBJ2-7; D might be TRBD1 (5 bases). The germline gives CDR1 SEHNR, CDR2 FQNEAQ (reference sequence). This CDR3 is 13 amino acids long. Trimming cost V 3 bases and J 5 bases, with 11 bases left between them. CDR3 sequence reads: CASSLSRAHEQYF. The CDR3 DNA follows: TGTGCCAGCAGCTTGTCCAGGGCCCACGAGCAGTACTTC.

The chain combines TRBV7-6 with TRBJ2-7, with D possibly being TRBD1 (5 bases). The CDR3 length is 13 residues. Germline V gives CDR1 SGHVS, CDR2 FNYEAQ. V shed 2 bases and J shed 6 bases, with 11 bases lying between them. The DNA of the CDR3 is TGTGCCAGCAGCTTATTATTAGGGGCCGAGCAGTACTTC. It specifies CASSLLLGAEQYF.

The chain combines TRBV21-1 with TRBJ2-1; whether TRBD2, the table's D call, matches the DNA was not checked. TRBV21-1 is given as a pseudogene. The length of the CDR3 is 16 residues. In DNA, the CDR3 is TGTGCCAGCAGCAAAAAATCACGGGGGGGTGGCAATGAGCAGTTCTTC. Protein sequence: CASSKKSRGGGNEQFF.

The J gene is TRBJ2-1, the V gene TRBV4-2, with TRBD2 matching 7 bases. The CDR3 has 14 residues. The V segment lost 3 bases and the J segment 13 bases; nucleotides outside the gene matches: 12. The germline V gene has CDR1 LGHNA and CDR2 YNFKEQ. CDR3 region: CASSQPTSSLEQFF. CDR3 coding DNA: TGTGCCAGCAGCCAGCCGACTAGCAGTCTTGAACAGTTCTTC.

This chain uses TRBV10-3 with TRBJ2-6; 10 bases fit TRBD1. Germline V gene sequence: CDR1 ENHRY, CDR2 SYGVKD. CDR3 size: 16 residues. V trimming: 6 bases; J trimming: 3 bases; junction bases outside the gene matches: 5. The CDR3 region is CAIRSTGGYGANVLTF. The CDR3 DNA reads as TGTGCCATCAGGTCGACAGGGGGCTATGGGGCCAACGTCCTGACTTTC.

The chain has TRBV4-2 and TRBJ2-1; 8 nucleotides line up with TRBD2. CDR3 length: 15 residues. Germline CDR1 LGHNA, CDR2 YNFKEQ. V lost 4 bases and J lost 7; bases outside the gene matches: 9. The CDR3 DNA reads as TGTGCCAGCAGCCCGGGACTAGGGGTTAGGAATGAGCAGTTCTTC. Residues: CASSPGLGVRNEQFF.

The chain uses TRBV28 and TRBJ2-3; TRBD2 aligns across 13 bases. This CDR3 comprises 16 residues. Trimming cost V 5 bases and J 6 bases; bases outside gene matches: 8. In germline, CDR1 is MDHEN, CDR2 SYDVKM. CDR3 coding DNA: TGTGCCAGCAGTCCGCGGACTAGCGGGAGCTGGGATACGCAGTATTTT. The encoded protein is CASSPRTSGSWDTQYF.

The genes are TRBV5-4 and TRBJ1-2; possibly TRBD1 for D (6 bases). V was trimmed by 5 bases and J by 0 bases, leaving 14 bases between them. CDR3 length: 15 residues. CDR1 is SGHNT and CDR2 is YYREEE in the germline V gene (reference sequence). CDR3 loop: CASRQDRGSNYGYTF. CDR3 coding DNA: TGTGCCAGCAGGCAGGACAGAGGATCTAACTATGGCTACACCTTC.

The CDR3 reads CASSLISDGYEQYF. The CDR3 DNA reads TGTGCCAGCAGCTTAATCTCTGACGGTTACGAGCAGTACTTC. This chain uses TRBV13 with TRBJ2-7; D unclear. The CDR3 covers 14 residues. Germline CDR1 PRHDT, CDR2 FYEKMQ (reference sequence). Trimming pared 2 bases from V and 4 bases from J, leaving 12 bases between.

The J gene is TRBJ1-2, the V gene TRBV30, with D possibly matching TRBD1 (6 bases). V dropped 3 bases and J dropped 3 bases, with 20 bases sitting between them. The CDR3 spans 16 residues. Germline values: CDR1 GTSNPN, CDR2 SVGIG (reference sequence). The CDR3 coding sequence is TGTGCCTGGAGAACCTCGGGCCCAAGGGGGTACTATGGCTACACCTTC. Translating gives CAWRTSGPRGYYGYTF.

The rearrangement joins TRBV27 to TRBJ1-1; D is unresolved. Trimming stripped 8 bases from V and 0 bases from J, with 10 bases between. The V gene's germline CDR1 is MNHEY and CDR2 SMNVEV (reference sequence). The CDR3 length is 13 residues. This CDR3 is CASGRTVNTEAFF. The CDR3 coding sequence is TGTGCCAGCGGACGTACGGTGAACACTGAAGCTTTCTTT.

The chain has TRBV5-1 and TRBJ2-3; 9 nucleotides agree with TRBD2. The V segment lost 4 bases and the J segment 2 bases; nucleotides outside the gene matches: 11. This CDR3 has 17 amino acids. The V gene's germline CDR1 is SGHRS and CDR2 YFSETQ. This CDR3 reads CASSRLAEGGYTDTQYF. CDR3 in DNA: TGCGCCAGCAGCAGACTAGCGGAAGGGGGGTACACAGATACGCAGTATTTT.

The rearrangement joins TRBV27 to TRBJ2-7, with TRBD1 matching over 8 bases. The CDR3 loop spans 16 amino acids. Germline V lookup: CDR1 MNHEY, CDR2 SMNVEV (reference sequence). V shed 4 bases, J shed 0 bases, and the junction held 8 bases outside the gene matches. CDR3 sequence (DNA): TGTGCCAGCAGTTCACTCCGGGACAGGAGCTCCTACGAGCAGTACTTC. The encoded protein is CASSSLRDRSSYEQYF.

This clone occurred once. The chain employs TRBV19 and TRBJ2-2, with D uncertain. This CDR3 is 20 amino acids long. The germline V gene has CDR1 LNHDA and CDR2 SQIVND (reference sequence). Trimming took 9 bases from V and 5 from J, leaving 34 bases between them. CDR3 sequence reads: CARTTCEDPSLGVGTGELFF. The DNA for the CDR3 is TGTGCCAGGACCACCTGCGAGGACCCCTCATTAGGAGTGGGGACCGGGGAGCTGTTTTTT.

The V and J genes are TRBV7-3 and TRBJ2-3; the D is unclear. The V end lost 2 bases, the J end lost 2 bases, and 11 bases lay between the germline ends. The CDR3 covers 15 residues. The germline V gene has CDR1 SGHTA and CDR2 FQGTGA. Here the CDR3 DNA reads TGTGCCAGCAGCTTAGGGTCTAGGAACACAGATACGCAGTATTTT. It codes for CASSLGSRNTDTQYF. The full variable domain, in which reference TRBV7-3 and TRBJ2-3 provide the parts outside the CDR3, is GAGVSQTPSNKVTEKGKYVELRCDPISGHTALYWYRQSLGQGPEFLIYFQGTGAADDSGLPNDRFFAVRPEGSVSTLKIQRTERGDSAVYLCASSLGSRNTDTQYFGPGTRLTVL.

V usage is TRBV29-1 and J usage is TRBJ2-5; the match to TRBD1 covers 7 bases. Per germline, CDR1 SQVTM and CDR2 ANQGSEA. Germline trimming cut 7 bases from V and 2 bases from J; bases unmatched to any gene: 7. The CDR3 length is 13 residues. This CDR3 reads CSGAAQGQETQYF. CDR3 bases: TGCAGCGGAGCAGCACAGGGGCAAGAGACCCAGTACTTC.

The chain has TRBV10-3 and TRBJ1-1; tentatively, D is TRBD1 (5 bases). Trimming shortened V by 5 bases and J by 5 bases, and 18 bases separated the two germline ends. From germline, CDR1 is ENHRY and CDR2 SYGVKD. CDR3 length: 15 amino acids. The CDR3 region has the DNA TGTGCCATCAGTACATTTGATGGGGGTAGGACTGAAGCTTTCTTT. Encoded protein: CAISTFDGGRTEAFF.

J is TRBJ2-2 and V is TRBV6-1; TRBD2 matches 12 bases. Germline values: CDR1 MNHNS, CDR2 SASEGT. The CDR3 loop spans 17 amino acids. J lost 6 bases, V lost 6 bases, and 11 bases had no gene match. The CDR3: CASRETSGRPGAGELFF. DNA of the CDR3: TGTGCCAGCAGGGAAACTAGCGGGAGGCCGGGAGCCGGGGAGCTGTTTTTT.

V and J are TRBV6-6 and TRBJ2-7; 8 bases match TRBD2. The CDR3 extends over 16 amino acids. Looked up from germline, CDR1 is MNHNY and CDR2 is SVGAGI (reference sequence). Losses at the gene ends were 5 bases for V and 0 bases for J; bases not matched to a gene: 9. The CDR3 DNA reads as TGTGCCAGCAGTCAAACGATAGCGGGGCCCTCCTACGAGCAGTACTTC. Protein product: CASSQTIAGPSYEQYF.

V gene TRBV29-1 combines with J gene TRBJ1-3; no definite D call. The germline V gene has CDR1 SQVTM and CDR2 ANQGSEA. This CDR3 contains 14 residues. Trimming shortened V by 0 bases and J by 8 bases, and 14 bases separated the two germline ends. CDR3 DNA sequence: TGCAGCGTTGAAGATGTTAACAGAGGAGACACCATATATTTT. Its translation: CSVEDVNRGDTIYF.

The V call is TRBV4-3, the J call TRBJ2-5; D might be TRBD2 (5 bases). The CDR3 extends over 13 amino acids. From germline, CDR1 is LGHNA and CDR2 YSLEER. Trimming stripped 1 base from V and 5 bases from J, with 8 bases between. The CDR3 DNA sequence: TGCGCCAGCAGCCAAGTAAGGAGGGAGACCCAGTACTTC. It encodes CASSQVRRETQYF.